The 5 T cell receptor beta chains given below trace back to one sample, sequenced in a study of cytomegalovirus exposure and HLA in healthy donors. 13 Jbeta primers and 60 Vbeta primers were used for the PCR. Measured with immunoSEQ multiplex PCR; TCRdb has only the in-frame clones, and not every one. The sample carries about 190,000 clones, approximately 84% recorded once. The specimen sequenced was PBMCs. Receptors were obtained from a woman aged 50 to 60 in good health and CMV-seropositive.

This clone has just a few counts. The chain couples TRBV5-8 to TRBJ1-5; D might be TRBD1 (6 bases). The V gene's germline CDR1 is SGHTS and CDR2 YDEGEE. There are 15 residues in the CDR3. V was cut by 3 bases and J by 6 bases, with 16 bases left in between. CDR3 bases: TGTGCCAGCAGCTGGGGGGCAGGCGGGGGTCAGCCCCAGCATTTT. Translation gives CASSWGAGGGQPQHF.

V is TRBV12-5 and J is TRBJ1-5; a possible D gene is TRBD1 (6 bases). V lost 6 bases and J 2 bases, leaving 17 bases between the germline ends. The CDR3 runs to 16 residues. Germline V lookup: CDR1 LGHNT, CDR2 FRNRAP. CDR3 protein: CASGPGGGLGNQPQHF. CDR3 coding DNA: TGTGCTAGTGGACCTGGGGGGGGGCTCGGCAATCAGCCCCAGCATTTT.

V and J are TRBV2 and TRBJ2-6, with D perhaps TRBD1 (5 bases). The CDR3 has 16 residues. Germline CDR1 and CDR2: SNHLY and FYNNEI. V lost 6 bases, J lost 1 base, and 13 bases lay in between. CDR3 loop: CASRGHLTSGANVLTF. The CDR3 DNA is TGTGCCAGCAGAGGACACTTGACGTCTGGGGCCAACGTCCTGACTTTC.

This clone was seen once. For the CDR3, the DNA is TGTGCCAGCAGTGAATATCGCGGCACAGATACGCAGTATTTT. This gives the protein CASSEYRGTDTQYF. J is TRBJ2-3 and V is TRBV6-1; D is undetermined. The CDR3 is 14 amino acids. Trimming stripped 2 bases from V and 1 base from J, with 7 bases between. Germline V CDR1 and CDR2: MNHNS, SASEGT.

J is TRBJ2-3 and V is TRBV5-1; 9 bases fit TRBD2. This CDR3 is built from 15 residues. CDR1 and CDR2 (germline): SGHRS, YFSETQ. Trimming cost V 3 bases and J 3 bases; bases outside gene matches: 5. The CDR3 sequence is CASSSAGGPTDTQYF. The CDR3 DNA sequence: TGCGCCAGCAGCTCCGCGGGGGGGCCGACAGATACGCAGTATTTT.